A single sample is the source of the 16 T cell receptor beta chains below, sequenced in a study of cytomegalovirus exposure and HLA in healthy donors. The protocol was immunoSEQ multiplex PCR, while the TCRdb copy is restricted to in-frame clones and leaves out a portion. This repertoire shows approximately 98,000 clones, 70% to 85% found once; its top ten account for around 3.1%. Sequencing was performed on PBMCs. These receptor sequences come from a woman aged 18-35 years in good health and CMV-seronegative.

This chain links TRBV5-1 with TRBJ1-1, with no clear D. This CDR3 is 14 amino acids long. CDR1 SGHRS and CDR2 YFSETQ come from the germline V gene. Trimming took 5 bases from V and 3 from J, leaving 14 bases between them. In DNA, the CDR3 is TGCGCCAGCAGTGGAAAGGAGGGTTACACTGAAGCTTTCTTT. Translating gives CASSGKEGYTEAFF.

V usage is TRBV2 and J usage is TRBJ1-4; D is ambiguous. The CDR3 length is 14 residues. Germline CDR1 SNHLY, CDR2 FYNNEI. Trimming removed 7 bases at V and 8 bases at J, with 17 bases between. Written as DNA, the CDR3 is TGTGCCAGCAACAACGCGCAGGTGACAGAAAAACTGTTTTTT. Translating it yields CASNNAQVTEKLFF.

This clone was counted a single time. J is TRBJ2-7 and V is TRBV7-8; the D gene is possibly TRBD2 (6 bases). There are 14 residues in the CDR3. V shed 5 bases and J shed 0 bases, with 11 bases lying between them. In germline, CDR1 is SGHVS, CDR2 FQNEAQ. The CDR3 nucleotides are TGTGCCAGCAGCCGAACGGAGGGCTCCTACGAGCAGTACTTC. It codes for CASSRTEGSYEQYF.

The V gene is TRBV19, the J gene TRBJ1-6; weak D call: TRBD1 (5 bases). This CDR3 region has 16 residues. CDR1 and CDR2 from the germline V gene are LNHDA and SQIVND (reference sequence). V gave up 5 bases and J gave up 2 bases, with 13 bases separating them. This CDR3 is CASSDTGVTYNSPLHF. The CDR3 nucleotides are TGTGCCAGTAGTGACACGGGGGTCACCTATAATTCACCCCTCCACTTT.

The chain is built from TRBV6-9 and TRBJ2-7, with 7 bases aligning to TRBD1. The CDR3 is 18 residues long. Trimming at V came to 0 bases and at J to 0 bases, leaving 11 bases not matched to a gene. Germline V gene data show CDR1 as MNHGY and CDR2 as SVAAGI. For the CDR3, the DNA is TGTGCCAGCAGTTATTCGGCAATCCGGGACAGCTTCTCCTACGAGCAGTACTTC. Translating it yields CASSYSAIRDSFSYEQYF.

The chain couples TRBV7-6 to TRBJ2-5; D remains unclear. Germline V lookup: CDR1 SGHVS, CDR2 FNYEAQ. CDR3 length equals 11 residues. V dropped 3 bases and J dropped 5 bases, with 4 bases sitting between them. The CDR3 DNA is TGTGCCAGCAGCTTTATGGAGACCCAGTACTTC. Amino acid sequence: CASSFMETQYF.

The chain employs TRBV27 and TRBJ2-7; D may be TRBD1 (6 bases). V was clipped by 6 bases and J by 2 bases, with 8 bases between them. The CDR3 loop spans 12 amino acids. Germline V gene lookup returns CDR1 MNHEY and CDR2 SMNVEV (reference sequence). CDR3 sequence: CASRQGTYEQYF. Written as DNA, the CDR3 is TGTGCCAGCAGACAGGGAACCTACGAGCAGTACTTC.

The chain couples TRBV2 to TRBJ2-7; 7 bases are shared with TRBD1. Germline CDR1 is SNHLY and CDR2 is FYNNEI. This CDR3 contains 14 residues. With V trimmed by 5 bases and J by 4 bases, 8 bases remained unmatched. The CDR3 region has the DNA TGTGCCAGCAGTCGGGACAGACAAACTTACGAGCAGTACTTC. It yields the protein CASSRDRQTYEQYF.

The genes are TRBV2 and TRBJ1-2; TRBD1 matches at 9 bases. V dropped 5 bases and J dropped 6; count of bases not matched to a gene: 4. Germline V CDR1 and CDR2: SNHLY, FYNNEI. CDR3 length: 13 residues. The DNA for the CDR3 is TGTGCCAGCAGTTGGGACAGGGAGAATGGCTACACCTTC. Protein sequence: CASSWDRENGYTF.

The V and J genes are TRBV6-1 and TRBJ1-1; D is ambiguous. CDR1 is MNHNS, CDR2 SASEGT, per germline. This CDR3 has 13 residues. Trimming took 5 bases from V and 1 from J, leaving 8 bases between them. CDR3 in DNA: TGTGCCAGCAGTCCGACGGGGAACACTGAAGCTTTCTTT. Translation gives CASSPTGNTEAFF.

The chain is built from TRBV27 and TRBJ2-1, with TRBD2 identical over 14 bases. V was clipped by 6 bases and J by 6 bases; unmatched bases: 4. The CDR3 consists of 15 residues. Germline values: CDR1 MNHEY, CDR2 SMNVEV (reference sequence). The CDR3 coding sequence is TGTGCCAGCAGCCCGACTAGCGGGGGGGCCAATGAGCAGTTCTTC. Translating gives CASSPTSGGANEQFF.

This rearrangement joins TRBV4-1 to TRBJ1-4, with a possible D match to TRBD1 (5 bases). Germline assignment: CDR1 MGHRA and CDR2 YSYEKL. Trimming stripped 4 bases from V and 4 bases from J, with 19 bases between. CDR3 size: 17 residues. DNA of the CDR3: TGCGCCAGCAGCCCTATACTATCAGGGATTATTAATGAAAAACTGTTTTTT. It specifies CASSPILSGIINEKLFF.

This clone came up once. The chain is built from TRBV6-5 and TRBJ2-7; TRBD2 agrees at 10 bases. Germline CDR1 MNHEY, CDR2 SVGAGI. The CDR3 consists of 15 residues. With 8 bases clipped from V and 6 bases from J, the junction kept 13 bases outside the gene matches. The CDR3 DNA reads as TGTGCCAGCGAGACCCCCGCTAGCGGGGGACGCGAGCAGTACTTC. Protein sequence: CASETPASGGREQYF.

This chain joins TRBV9 and TRBJ2-7; 7 bases align to TRBD1. This CDR3 spans 12 amino acids. Germline trimming cut 4 bases from V and 5 bases from J; bases unmatched to any gene: 3. Germline V gene lookup returns CDR1 SGDLS and CDR2 YYNGEE. CDR3 amino acids: CASSRGQDEQYF. Written as DNA, the CDR3 is TGTGCCAGCAGCAGGGGGCAAGACGAGCAGTACTTC.

This CDR3 is CASSPTGGTYGYTF. CDR3 coding DNA: TGTGCCAGCAGTCCCACAGGGGGGACCTATGGCTACACCTTC. The rearrangement links TRBV6-5 to TRBJ1-2, with 8 bases identical to TRBD1. Germline trimming cut 5 bases from V and 4 bases from J; bases unmatched to any gene: 6. From germline, CDR1 is MNHEY and CDR2 SVGAGI. The CDR3 extends over 14 amino acids.

The chain employs TRBV27 and TRBJ1-5, with 8 positions matching TRBD1. The germline V gene has CDR1 MNHEY and CDR2 SMNVEV (reference sequence). CDR3 length: 14 residues. The J segment lost 6 bases and the V segment lost 4 bases, leaving 5 bases of the junction unmatched. The CDR3 protein is CASSYRGGGQPQHF. CDR3 nucleotide sequence: TGTGCCAGCAGTTACAGGGGGGGTGGTCAGCCCCAGCATTTT.